This T cell receptor (beta chain) appears in the sequencing data of a study of T-cell reconstitution after alpha-beta-depleted transplantation in children. CDR3 length equals 15 residues. V lost 8 bases and J 0 bases, leaving 17 bases between the germline ends. Germline CDR1 and CDR2: MNHNS and SASEGT. TCRbeta library construction was performed incorporating unique molecular identifiers. In TCRdb, the PCR reads were re-called with MiXCR into one record per CDR3 protein. The table lists approximately 150,000 distinct CDR3 sequences, roughly 8.8% of them singletons. Sequencing was performed on PBMCs, mostly from graft donor cells, taken 180 days after TCRalphabeta/CD19-depleted stem cell transplant. V usage is TRBV6-1 and J usage is TRBJ2-7, with D maybe TRBD1 (6 bases). The clonotype originates from a female patient aged 2-10 years who had a stem cell transplant for congenital amegakaryocytic thrombocytopenia, so the T cells may come from the graft donor. For the CDR3, the DNA is TGTGCCAGCGGACTCCAGGGGAAGGGCTCCTACGAGCAGTACTTC. Translation gives CASGLQGKGSYEQYF.